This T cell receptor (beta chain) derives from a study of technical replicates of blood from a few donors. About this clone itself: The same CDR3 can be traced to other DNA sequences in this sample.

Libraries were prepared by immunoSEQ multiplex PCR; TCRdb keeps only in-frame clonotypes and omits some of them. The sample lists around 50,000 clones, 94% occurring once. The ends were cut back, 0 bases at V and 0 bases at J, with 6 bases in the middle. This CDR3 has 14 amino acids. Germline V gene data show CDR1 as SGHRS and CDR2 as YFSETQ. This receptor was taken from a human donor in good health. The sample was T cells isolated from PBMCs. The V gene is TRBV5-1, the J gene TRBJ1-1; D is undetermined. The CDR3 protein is CASSLATVNTEAFF. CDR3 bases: TGCGCCAGCAGCTTGGCCACAGTGAACACTGAAGCTTTCTTT. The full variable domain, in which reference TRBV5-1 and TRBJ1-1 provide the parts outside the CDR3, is KAGVTQTPRYLIKTRGQQVTLSCSPISGHRSVSWYQQTPGQGLQFLFEYFSETQRNKGNFPGRFSGRQFSNSRSEMNVSTLELGDSALYLCASSLATVNTEAFFGQGTRLTVV.